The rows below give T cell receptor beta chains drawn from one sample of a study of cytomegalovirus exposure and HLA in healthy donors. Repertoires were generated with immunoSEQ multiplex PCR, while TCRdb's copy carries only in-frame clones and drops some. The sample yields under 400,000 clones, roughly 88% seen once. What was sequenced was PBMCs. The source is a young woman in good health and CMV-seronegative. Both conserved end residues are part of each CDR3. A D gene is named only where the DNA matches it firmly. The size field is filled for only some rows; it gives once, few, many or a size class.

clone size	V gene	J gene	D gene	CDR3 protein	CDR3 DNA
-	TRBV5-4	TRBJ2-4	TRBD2	CASSYYTSGGAKNIQYF	TGTGCCAGCAGCTACTATACTAGCGGGGGGGCGAAAAACATTCAGTACTTC
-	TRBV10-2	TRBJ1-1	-	CASSESPQGEAFF	TGCGCCAGCAGTGAGTCCCCCCAGGGAGAAGCTTTCTTT
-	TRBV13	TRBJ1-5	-	CASSLVGALDQPQHF	TGTGCCAGCAGCTTAGTAGGGGCGCTTGATCAGCCCCAGCATTTT
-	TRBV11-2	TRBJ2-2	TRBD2	CASSLVRGRASNTGELFF	TGTGCCAGCAGCTTAGTACGCGGGAGGGCCTCGAACACCGGGGAGCTGTTTTTT
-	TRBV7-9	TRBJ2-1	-	CASSSNRENSYNEQFF	TGTGCCAGCAGCTCCAACAGGGAGAACTCCTACAATGAGCAGTTCTTC
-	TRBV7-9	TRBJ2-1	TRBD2	CASSLGTTQFF	TGTGCCAGCAGCCTAGGGACTACGCAGTTCTTC
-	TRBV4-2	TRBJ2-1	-	CASSQAVLAYNEQFF	TGTGCCAGCAGCCAAGCGGTCCTAGCCTACAATGAGCAGTTCTTC
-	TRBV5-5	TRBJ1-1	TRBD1	CASSFGQGGTEAFF	TGTGCCAGCAGCTTTGGACAGGGAGGGACTGAAGCTTTCTTT
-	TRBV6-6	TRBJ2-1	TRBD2	CASSFLAGGNNEQFF	TGTGCCAGCAGTTTCCTAGCGGGAGGGAACAATGAGCAGTTCTTC
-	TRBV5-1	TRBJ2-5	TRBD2	CASSVPYPAPASGLAGETQYF	TGCGCCAGCAGCGTCCCCTACCCCGCCCCTGCCTCGGGACTAGCAGGAGAGACCCAGTACTTC
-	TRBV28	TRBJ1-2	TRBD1	CASSSTDRGPHYGYTF	TGTGCCAGCAGTTCTACGGACAGGGGGCCCCACTATGGCTACACCTTC
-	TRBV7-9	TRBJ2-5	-	CASSLEGRETQYF	TGTGCCAGCAGCTTGGAGGGGAGGGAGACCCAGTACTTC
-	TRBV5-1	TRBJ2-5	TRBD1	CASDRGLVNKQETQYF	TGCGCCAGCGACAGGGGGCTGGTGAACAAGCAAGAGACCCAGTACTTC
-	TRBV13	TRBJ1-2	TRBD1	CASSLYRDRGFNYGYTF	TGTGCCAGCAGCCTTTACCGGGACAGGGGATTTAACTATGGCTACACCTTC
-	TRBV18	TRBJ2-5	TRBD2	CASSPGTSGETQYF	TGTGCCAGCTCACCCGGGACTAGCGGGGAGACCCAGTACTTC
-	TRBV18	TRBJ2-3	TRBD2	CASSPLAGGVTDTQYF	TGTGCCAGCTCACCACTAGCGGGAGGCGTCACAGATACGCAGTATTTT
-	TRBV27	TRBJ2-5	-	CASSLRGQPRFQETQYF	TGTGCCAGCAGTTTAAGAGGACAGCCCCGTTTCCAAGAGACCCAGTACTTC
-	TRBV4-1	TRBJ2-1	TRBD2	CASSQEREVNEQFF	TGCGCCAGCAGCCAAGAACGGGAGGTCAATGAGCAGTTCTTC
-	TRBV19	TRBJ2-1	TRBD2	CASSLGLVYNEQFF	TGTGCCAGTAGTCTGGGACTAGTCTACAATGAGCAGTTCTTC
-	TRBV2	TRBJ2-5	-	CASSDLAGWETQYF	TGTGCCAGCAGTGATCTGGCAGGGTGGGAGACCCAGTACTTC
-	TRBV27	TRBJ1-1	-	CASSPLNPGATEAFF	TGTGCCAGCAGTCCCCTTAACCCAGGGGCGACTGAAGCTTTCTTT
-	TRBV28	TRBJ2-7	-	CASSTGNPTEQYF	TGTGCCAGCAGTACAGGGAATCCTACGGAGCAGTACTTC
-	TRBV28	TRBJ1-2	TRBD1	CASGGQGVSFGYGYTF	TGTGCCAGCGGGGGACAGGGGGTTTCCTTTGGGTATGGCTACACCTTC
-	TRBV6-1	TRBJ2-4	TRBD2	CASWEGRGAKNIQYF	TGTGCCAGTTGGGAGGGGCGGGGAGCCAAAAACATTCAGTACTTC
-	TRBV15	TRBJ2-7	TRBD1	CATSFRQGGIGEQYF	TGTGCCACCAGCTTCCGACAGGGGGGGATTGGAGAGCAGTACTTC
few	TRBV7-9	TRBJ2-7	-	CAGVFGGGEQYF	TGTGCCGGCGTCTTTGGCGGAGGCGAGCAGTACTTC
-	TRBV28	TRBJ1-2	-	CASSTLPRAGGYTF	TGTGCCAGCAGTACCCTACCCAGGGCAGGTGGCTACACCTTC